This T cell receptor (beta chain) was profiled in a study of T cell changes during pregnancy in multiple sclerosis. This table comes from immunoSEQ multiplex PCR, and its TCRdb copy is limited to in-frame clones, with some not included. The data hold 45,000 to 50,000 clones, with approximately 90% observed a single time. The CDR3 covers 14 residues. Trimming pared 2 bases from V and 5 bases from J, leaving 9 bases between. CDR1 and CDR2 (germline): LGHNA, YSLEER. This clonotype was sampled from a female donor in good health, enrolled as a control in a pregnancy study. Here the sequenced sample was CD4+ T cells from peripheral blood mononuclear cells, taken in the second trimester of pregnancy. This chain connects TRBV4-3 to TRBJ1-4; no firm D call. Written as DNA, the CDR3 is TGCGCCAGCAGCCAACAGGCCCAAAATGAAAAACTGTTTTTT. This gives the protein CASSQQAQNEKLFF.